These 27 T cell receptor beta chains originate from one sample sequenced in a study of blood T cell repertoires in COVID-19. Repertoires were generated with immunoSEQ multiplex PCR, while TCRdb's copy carries only in-frame clones and drops some. The repertoire holds more than 200,000 clones, with approximately 90% as singletons. The sequenced sample was PBMCs or T cells enriched from blood (not recorded which). The receptors originated from a woman aged 25 to 39 who had recovered from COVID-19.

The count of this clone is one. This rearrangement joins TRBV9 to TRBJ2-1, with a tentative D call TRBD2 (6 bases). CDR1 and CDR2 from the germline V gene are SGDLS and YYNGEE. The CDR3 has 13 amino acids. Trimming took 2 bases from V and 7 from J, leaving 10 bases between them. DNA of the CDR3: TGTGCCAGCAGCGTCCGACGGGGGAATGAGCAGTTCTTC. It is translated as CASSVRRGNEQFF. Full variable domain (outside the CDR3, taken from reference TRBV9 and TRBJ2-1): DSGVTQTPKHLITATGQRVTLRCSPRSGDLSVYWYQQSLDQGLQFLIQYYNGEERAKGNILERFSAQQFPDLHSELNLSSLELGDSALYFCASSVRRGNEQFFGPGTRLTVL.

The rearrangement links TRBV18 to TRBJ2-4, with 14 positions matching TRBD2. This CDR3 is built from 20 residues. V shed 3 bases and J 0 bases; nucleotides not matched to a gene: 10. Germline assignment: CDR1 KGHSH and CDR2 LQKENI. The CDR3 sequence: CASSPPGLAGGGLAKNIQYF. As DNA, the CDR3 is TGTGCCAGCTCACCCCCCGGACTAGCGGGAGGCGGGTTAGCCAAAAACATTCAGTACTTC. The full variable domain, in which reference TRBV18 and TRBJ2-4 provide the parts outside the CDR3, is NAGVMQNPRHLVRRRGQEARLRCSPMKGHSHVYWYRQLPEEGLKFMVYLQKENIIDESGMPKERFSAEFPKEGPSILRIQQVVRGDSAAYFCASSPPGLAGGGLAKNIQYFGAGTRLSVL.

The chain carries TRBV3-1 (or the pseudogene TRBV3-2) and TRBJ1-1; tentative D call: TRBD1 (6 bases). CDR3 length equals 14 residues. Deletions cut 0 bases from V and 11 bases from J, with 16 bases between. Germline V CDR1 and CDR2: LGHDT, YNNKEL (reference sequence). The CDR3: CASSQDETGRRAFF. The CDR3 nucleotides are TGTGCCAGCAGCCAAGATGAAACAGGGAGAAGGGCTTTCTTT.

The chain carries TRBV6-5 and TRBJ2-5; D not resolved. Per the germline V gene, CDR1 is MNHEY and CDR2 is SVGAGI. The germline V and J ends were trimmed by 2 bases and 2 bases, with 12 bases remaining between them. This CDR3 region has 15 residues. The CDR3 bases are TGTGCCAGCAGTTACGCTTCCGAGAAACAAGAGACCCAGTACTTC. Its translation is CASSYASEKQETQYF.

The V call is TRBV4-1, the J call TRBJ1-5, with D maybe TRBD1 (6 bases). Trimming cost V 0 bases and J 7 bases, with 16 bases left between them. Germline CDR1 MGHRA, CDR2 YSYEKL. The CDR3 is 16 residues long. CDR3 region: CASSQDGQGRGQPQHF. CDR3 in DNA: TGCGCCAGCAGCCAAGACGGTCAGGGGCGCGGGCAGCCCCAGCATTTT.

The chain links TRBV18 to TRBJ2-2; a possible D gene is TRBD1 (6 bases). There are 16 residues in the CDR3. V was clipped by 1 base and J by 9 bases, with 18 bases between them. CDR1 is KGHSH and CDR2 is LQKENI in the germline V gene. In nucleotides, the CDR3 is TGTGCCAGCTCACCACGGCGGACAGACCCACTACGGGAGCTGTTTTTT. Its protein product is CASSPRRTDPLRELFF.

The rearrangement uses TRBV27 and TRBJ1-1, with D tentatively TRBD1 (5 bases). Germline CDR1 MNHEY, CDR2 SMNVEV (reference sequence). CDR3 length: 14 residues. The V gene lost 3 bases and the J gene lost 5 bases, with 13 bases spanning the gap. CDR3 region: CASSFNGAGTEAFF. The CDR3 DNA reads TGTGCCAGCAGTTTTAATGGGGCAGGGACTGAAGCTTTCTTT.

This CDR3 is CASSTFSGANVLTF. CDR3 sequence (DNA): TGTGCCAGTAGTACCTTCTCTGGGGCCAACGTCCTGACTTTC. The chain links TRBV19 to TRBJ2-6; no clear D gene. Germline V gives CDR1 LNHDA, CDR2 SQIVND (reference sequence). V was clipped by 4 bases and J by 0 bases, with 4 bases between them. The CDR3 covers 14 residues. Looking up the rest from reference TRBV19 and TRBJ2-6 gives the full variable domain: DGGITQSPKYLFRKEGQNVTLSCEQNLNHDAMYWYRQDPGQGLRLIYYSQIVNDFQKGDIAEGYSVSREKKESFPLTVTSAQKNPTAFYLCASSTFSGANVLTFGAGSRLTVL.

The chain couples TRBV30 to TRBJ1-1; a weak D match, TRBD1 (6 bases). The V end was cut by 0 bases, the J end by 1 base, with 12 bases between. Germline-derived CDR1 and CDR2 are GTSNPN and SVGIG (reference sequence). The CDR3 spans 15 residues. In DNA, the CDR3 is TGTGCCTGGAGTGTACGTAGAGGGGGGAACACTGAAGCTTTCTTT. Translation: CAWSVRRGGNTEAFF.

A word on this clone: Additional DNA sequences in this sample encode the identical CDR3. The chain uses TRBV7-3 and TRBJ2-2; 7 bases agree with TRBD1. This CDR3 has 15 amino acids. V lost 4 bases and J lost 5; bases outside the gene matches: 7. Germline CDR1 reads SGHTA; CDR2 reads FQGTGA. CDR3 sequence (DNA): TGTGCCAGCAGCTCCAGAACAGGGGTAACCGGGGAGCTGTTTTTT. Translated: CASSSRTGVTGELFF.

This clone was recorded at least ten times. The chain is built from TRBV6-2 or TRBV6-3 and TRBJ1-5; 9 bases are shared with TRBD1. This CDR3 has 16 residues. With V trimmed by 6 bases and J by 0 bases, 6 bases remained unmatched. CDR1 and CDR2 from the germline V gene are MNHEY and SVGEGT. The CDR3 coding sequence is TGTGCCAGCAGCGACAGGGGGTCTGGTAGCAATCAGCCCCAGCATTTT. Translation: CASSDRGSGSNQPQHF.

This chain uses TRBV10-3 with TRBJ2-7, with 8 bases lining up with TRBD2. V shed 7 bases and J 5 bases; nucleotides not matched to a gene: 10. CDR3 length: 14 amino acids. Looked up from germline, CDR1 is ENHRY and CDR2 is SYGVKD. The DNA for the CDR3 is TGTGCCATCAAACTAGCGGAGAGGCCCCACGAGCAGTACTTC. Translation gives CAIKLAERPHEQYF.

The genes are TRBV28 and TRBJ2-6; the match to TRBD1 covers 8 bases. Germline V gene sequence: CDR1 MDHEN, CDR2 SYDVKM. V was clipped by 2 bases and J by 4 bases; unmatched bases: 4. CDR3 length: 16 residues. The CDR3 is CASSLQGALGANVLTF. CDR3 nucleotide sequence: TGTGCCAGCAGTTTACAGGGGGCGCTGGGGGCCAACGTCCTGACTTTC.

The sample holds a few counts of this clone. J is TRBJ1-2 and V is TRBV20-1; D gene unclear. Germline CDR1 is DFQATT and CDR2 is SNEGSKA (reference sequence). The CDR3 extends over 11 amino acids. V was trimmed by 3 bases and J by 4 bases, leaving 6 bases between them. Written as DNA, the CDR3 is TGCAGTGCTAGCCAGTCCTATGGCTACACCTTC. Translating it yields CSASQSYGYTF.

This chain connects TRBV6-5 to TRBJ1-2; no definite D call. The V end lost 0 bases, the J end lost 4 bases, and 9 bases lay between the germline ends. Germline CDR1 is MNHEY and CDR2 is SVGAGI. This CDR3 spans 14 amino acids. The CDR3 bases are TGTGCCAGCAGTTACTCGATTTCGAGCTATGGCTACACCTTC. Its protein is CASSYSISSYGYTF.

DNA for the CDR3: TGTGCCAGCAGCCAAGGTGCTAGCTCCTACGAGCAGTACTTC. It yields the protein CASSQGASSYEQYF. The rearrangement uses TRBV14 and TRBJ2-7; no definite D call. The CDR3 runs to 14 residues. Germline CDR1 and CDR2: SGHDN and FVKESK. Between the trimmed V and J ends, which lost 1 base and 0 bases, there was a span of 7 bases.

This clone was seen just once. The rearrangement links TRBV5-4 to TRBJ1-6; the D is unclear. The CDR3 extends over 16 amino acids. Germline V gene sequence: CDR1 SGHNT, CDR2 YYREEE (reference sequence). Trimming removed 0 bases from V and 9 bases from J, with 16 bases in between. CDR3 sequence (DNA): TGTGCCAGCAGCTTGGAATCGTCGGCCGGCGGTTCACCCCTCCACTTT. Its protein product is CASSLESSAGGSPLHF.

This chain links TRBV4-1 with TRBJ2-1; D is possibly TRBD1 (5 bases). CDR1 is MGHRA, CDR2 YSYEKL, per germline. The CDR3 length is 15 residues. V was clipped by 2 bases and J by 7 bases, with 15 bases between them. The CDR3 protein is CASSQQGSGFNEQFF. In nucleotides, the CDR3 is TGCGCCAGCAGCCAACAGGGATCTGGGTTTAATGAGCAGTTCTTC.

The CDR3 coding sequence is TGTGCCATCGCACCTACAGATTATAGCAATCAGCCCCAGCATTTT. It yields the protein CAIAPTDYSNQPQHF. The chain combines TRBV10-3 with TRBJ1-5; no clear D. Trimming shortened V by 8 bases and J by 0 bases, and 14 bases separated the two germline ends. Germline V gives CDR1 ENHRY, CDR2 SYGVKD. This CDR3 has 15 amino acids.

CDR3 bases: TGTGCCAGCGGGAGGGACAGGGTGGGGATGAACACTGAAGCTTTCTTT. It is translated as CASGRDRVGMNTEAFF. The chain carries TRBV7-9 and TRBJ1-1; 9 bases are shared with TRBD1. Losses at the gene ends were 8 bases for V and 0 bases for J; bases not matched to a gene: 10. Germline CDR1 is SEHNR and CDR2 is FQNEAQ (reference sequence). This CDR3 has 16 residues.

This clone appeared a single time. A read error may account for a junction end that differs from germline. The same CDR3 arises from other DNA sequences in this sample as well. The chain couples TRBV7-7 to TRBJ2-3, with 13 bases identical to TRBD2. Germline CDR1 is SSHAT and CDR2 is FNYEAQ (reference sequence). The length of the CDR3 is 16 residues. The CDR3 DNA sequence: TGTGCTAGCAGCCGCGGACTAGCGGGAGGCACAGATACGCAGTATTTT. Protein: CASSRGLAGGTDTQYF.

J is TRBJ1-1 and V is TRBV4-3; D ambiguous. Germline V gene data show CDR1 as LGHNA and CDR2 as YSLEER. This CDR3 region has 11 residues. V lost 4 bases to trimming and J lost 10 bases, with 10 bases between them. Here the CDR3 DNA reads TGCGCCAGCAGCCGCGACTCCCGAGCTTTCTTT. Protein product: CASSRDSRAFF.

A single count supports this clone. The chain couples TRBV28 to TRBJ1-2; the match to TRBD1 covers 8 bases. V lost 5 bases to trimming and J lost 4 bases; unmatched junction nucleotides: 9. Germline V gene data show CDR1 as MDHEN and CDR2 as SYDVKM. The length of the CDR3 is 15 residues. The CDR3 region has the DNA TGTGCCAGCAGTGGTACAGGGGGGGGGATCTATGGCTACACCTTC. It is translated as CASSGTGGGIYGYTF.

The chain employs TRBV19 and TRBJ1-1; D is unresolved. Between the trimmed V and J ends, which lost 8 bases and 1 base, there was a span of 11 bases. The CDR3 is 13 residues long. CDR1 LNHDA and CDR2 SQIVND come from the germline V gene (reference sequence). CDR3 coding DNA: TGTGCCAGTGTCGGCGGAGGGAACACTGAAGCTTTCTTT. Residues: CASVGGGNTEAFF.

The chain couples TRBV5-1 to TRBJ1-3, with TRBD1 as a possible D gene (6 bases). Germline CDR1 SGHRS, CDR2 YFSETQ. The V end lost 0 bases, the J end lost 2 bases, and 12 bases lay between the germline ends. This CDR3 has 16 residues. CDR3 bases: TGCGCCAGCAGCTTGGAAAGGGGGATCGCTGGAAACACCATATATTTT. Its protein is CASSLERGIAGNTIYF. Full variable domain (outside the CDR3, taken from reference TRBV5-1 and TRBJ1-3): KAGVTQTPRYLIKTRGQQVTLSCSPISGHRSVSWYQQTPGQGLQFLFEYFSETQRNKGNFPGRFSGRQFSNSRSEMNVSTLELGDSALYLCASSLERGIAGNTIYFGEGSWLTVV.

The chain has TRBV6-5 and TRBJ1-2; D not certain. The ends were cut back, 8 bases at V and 2 bases at J, with 6 bases in the middle. This CDR3 has 11 residues. Germline CDR1 and CDR2: MNHEY and SVGAGI. CDR3 coding DNA: TGTGCCAGCTCTTTAAACTATGGCTACACCTTC. This encodes CASSLNYGYTF.

The chain carries TRBV28 and TRBJ1-5, with TRBD1 identical over 8 bases. CDR3 size: 18 residues. V dropped 5 bases and J dropped 2; count of bases not matched to a gene: 14. From germline, CDR1 is MDHEN and CDR2 SYDVKM. The CDR3 bases are TGTGCCAGCAGTACAAGATCGGTTGGACAGGGAGGCAATCAGCCCCAGCATTTT. This translates into CASSTRSVGQGGNQPQHF.